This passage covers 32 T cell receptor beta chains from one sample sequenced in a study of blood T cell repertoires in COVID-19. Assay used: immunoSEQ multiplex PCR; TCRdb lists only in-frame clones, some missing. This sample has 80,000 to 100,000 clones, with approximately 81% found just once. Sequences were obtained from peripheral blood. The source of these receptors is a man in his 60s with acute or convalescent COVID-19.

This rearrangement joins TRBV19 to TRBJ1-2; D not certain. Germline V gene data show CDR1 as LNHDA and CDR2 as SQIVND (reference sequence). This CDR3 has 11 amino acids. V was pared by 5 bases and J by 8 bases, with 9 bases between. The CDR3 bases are TGTGCCAGTAGTGATCTATACGGCTACACCTTC. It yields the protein CASSDLYGYTF.

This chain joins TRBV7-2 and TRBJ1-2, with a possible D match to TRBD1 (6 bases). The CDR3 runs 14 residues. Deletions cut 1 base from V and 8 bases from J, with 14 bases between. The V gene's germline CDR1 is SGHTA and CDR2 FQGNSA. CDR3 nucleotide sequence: TGTGCCAGCAGCTTAGACAGGGAGGGGGTAGGCTACACCTTC. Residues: CASSLDREGVGYTF. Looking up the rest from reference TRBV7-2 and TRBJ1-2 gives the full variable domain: GAGVSQSPSNKVTEKGKDVELRCDPISGHTALYWYRQSLGQGLEFLIYFQGNSAPDKSGLPSDRFSAERTGGSVSTLTIQRTQQEDSAVYLCASSLDREGVGYTFGSGTRLTVV.

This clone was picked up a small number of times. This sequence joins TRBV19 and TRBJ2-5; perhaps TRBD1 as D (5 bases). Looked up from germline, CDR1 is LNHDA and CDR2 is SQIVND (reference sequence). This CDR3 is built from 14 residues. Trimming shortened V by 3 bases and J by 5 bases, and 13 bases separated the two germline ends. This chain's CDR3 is CASSMMLGRETQYF. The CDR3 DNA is TGTGCCAGTAGTATGATGCTGGGGCGGGAGACCCAGTACTTC. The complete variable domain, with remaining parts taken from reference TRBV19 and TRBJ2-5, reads DGGITQSPKYLFRKEGQNVTLSCEQNLNHDAMYWYRQDPGQGLRLIYYSQIVNDFQKGDIAEGYSVSREKKESFPLTVTSAQKNPTAFYLCASSMMLGRETQYFGPGTRLLVL.

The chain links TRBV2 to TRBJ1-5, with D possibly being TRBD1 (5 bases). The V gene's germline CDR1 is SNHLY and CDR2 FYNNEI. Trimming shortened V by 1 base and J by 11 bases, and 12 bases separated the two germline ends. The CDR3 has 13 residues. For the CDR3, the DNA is TGTGCCAGCAGTGAAGGCGGGGCTCCAACCCAGCATTTT. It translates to CASSEGGAPTQHF. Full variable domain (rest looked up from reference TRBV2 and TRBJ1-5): EPEVTQTPSHQVTQMGQEVILRCVPISNHLYFYWYRQILGQKVEFLVSFYNNEISEKSEIFDDQFSVERPDGSNFTLKIRSTKLEDSAMYFCASSEGGAPTQHFGDGTRLSIL.

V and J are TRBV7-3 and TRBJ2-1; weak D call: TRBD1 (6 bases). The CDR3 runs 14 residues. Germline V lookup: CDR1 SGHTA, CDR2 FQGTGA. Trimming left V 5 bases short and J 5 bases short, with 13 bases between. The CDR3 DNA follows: TGTGCCAGCAGCCTAATGGGGGCCGACAATGAGCAGTTCTTC. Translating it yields CASSLMGADNEQFF.

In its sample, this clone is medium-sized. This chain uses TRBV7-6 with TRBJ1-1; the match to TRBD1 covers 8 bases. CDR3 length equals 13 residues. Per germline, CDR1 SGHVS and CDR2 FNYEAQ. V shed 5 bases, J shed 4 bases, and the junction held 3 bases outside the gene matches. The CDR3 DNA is TGTGCCAGCAGCCCGGGACAGGCCACTGAAGCTTTCTTT. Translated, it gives CASSPGQATEAFF.

CDR3 sequence: CAISESPGINYGYTF. The CDR3 bases are TGTGCCATCAGTGAGTCCCCGGGGATCAACTATGGCTACACCTTC. This chain connects TRBV10-3 to TRBJ1-2; D not resolved. V was cut by 0 bases and J by 2 bases, with 10 bases left in between. CDR1 and CDR2 (germline): ENHRY, SYGVKD. This CDR3 is 15 amino acids long.

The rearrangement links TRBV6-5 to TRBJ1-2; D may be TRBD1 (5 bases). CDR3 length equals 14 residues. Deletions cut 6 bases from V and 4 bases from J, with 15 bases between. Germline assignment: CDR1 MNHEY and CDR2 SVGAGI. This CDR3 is CASRPLDSVYGYTF. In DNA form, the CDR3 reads TGTGCCAGCAGACCCCTCGACAGCGTCTATGGCTACACCTTC.

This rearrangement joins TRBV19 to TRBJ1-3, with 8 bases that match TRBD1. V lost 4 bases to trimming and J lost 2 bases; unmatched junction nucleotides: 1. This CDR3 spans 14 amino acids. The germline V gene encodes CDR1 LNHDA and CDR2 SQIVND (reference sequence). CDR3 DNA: TGTGCCAGTAGTAAGGACAGGGCTGGAAACACCATATATTTT. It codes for CASSKDRAGNTIYF.

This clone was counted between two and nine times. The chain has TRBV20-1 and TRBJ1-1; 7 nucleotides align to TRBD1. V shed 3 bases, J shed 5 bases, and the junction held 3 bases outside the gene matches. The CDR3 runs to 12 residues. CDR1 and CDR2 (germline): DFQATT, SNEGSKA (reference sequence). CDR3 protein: CSASQGVTEAFF. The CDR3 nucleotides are TGCAGTGCTAGTCAGGGGGTTACTGAAGCTTTCTTT.

CDR3 region: CATSRGTGVETQYF. The DNA of the CDR3 is TGTGCCACCAGCAGGGGGACAGGGGTAGAGACCCAGTACTTC. This chain connects TRBV15 to TRBJ2-5; 10 positions match TRBD1. J gave up 4 bases and V 3 bases, and 2 bases lay outside the gene matches. The CDR3 contains 14 residues. CDR1 is LNHNV, CDR2 YYDKDF, per germline (reference sequence).

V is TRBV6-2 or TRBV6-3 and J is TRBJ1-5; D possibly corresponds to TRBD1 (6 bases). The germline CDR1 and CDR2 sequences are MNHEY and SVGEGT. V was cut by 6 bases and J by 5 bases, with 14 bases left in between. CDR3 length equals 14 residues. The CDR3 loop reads CASSRDTLYQPQHF. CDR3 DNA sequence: TGTGCCAGCAGCCGGGACACTTTATATCAGCCCCAGCATTTT.

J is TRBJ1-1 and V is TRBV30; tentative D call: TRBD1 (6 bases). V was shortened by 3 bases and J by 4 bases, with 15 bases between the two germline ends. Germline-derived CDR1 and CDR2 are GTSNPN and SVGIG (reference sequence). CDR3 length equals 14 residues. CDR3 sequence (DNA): TGTGCCTGGAGGATTCCCATGGGGGCCACTGAAGCTTTCTTT. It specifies CAWRIPMGATEAFF.

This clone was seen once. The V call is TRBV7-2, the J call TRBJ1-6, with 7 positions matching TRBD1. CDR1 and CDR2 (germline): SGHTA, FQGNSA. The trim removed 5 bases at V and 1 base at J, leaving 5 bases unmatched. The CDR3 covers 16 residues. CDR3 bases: TGTGCCAGCAGCCCACGGGACAGTTCCTATAATTCACCCCTCCACTTT. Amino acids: CASSPRDSSYNSPLHF.

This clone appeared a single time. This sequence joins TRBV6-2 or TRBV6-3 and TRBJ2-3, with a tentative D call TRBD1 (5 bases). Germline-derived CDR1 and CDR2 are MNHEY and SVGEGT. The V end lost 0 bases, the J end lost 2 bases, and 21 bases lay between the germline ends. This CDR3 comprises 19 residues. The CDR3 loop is CASSYSATARSILTDTQYF. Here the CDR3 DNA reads TGTGCCAGCAGTTACTCGGCGACAGCAAGGTCAATCCTCACAGATACGCAGTATTTT.

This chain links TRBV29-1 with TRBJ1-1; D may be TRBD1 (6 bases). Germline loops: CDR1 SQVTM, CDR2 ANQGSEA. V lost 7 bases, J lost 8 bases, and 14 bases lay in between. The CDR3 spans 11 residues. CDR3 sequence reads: CSARRGTEAFF. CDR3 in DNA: TGCAGCGCAAGAAGGGGGACAGAAGCTTTCTTT. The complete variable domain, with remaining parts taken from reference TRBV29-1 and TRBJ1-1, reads SAVISQKPSRDICQRGTSLTIQCQVDSQVTMMFWYRQQPGQSLTLIATANQGSEATYESGFVIDKFPISRPNLTFSTLTVSNMSPEDSSIYLCSARRGTEAFFGQGTRLTVV.

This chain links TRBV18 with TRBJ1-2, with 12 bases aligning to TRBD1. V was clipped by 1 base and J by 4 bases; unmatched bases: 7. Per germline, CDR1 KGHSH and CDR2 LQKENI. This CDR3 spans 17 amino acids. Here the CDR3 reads CASSPLAGQGAGYGYTF. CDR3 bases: TGTGCCAGCTCACCACTCGCGGGACAGGGGGCAGGCTATGGCTACACCTTC.

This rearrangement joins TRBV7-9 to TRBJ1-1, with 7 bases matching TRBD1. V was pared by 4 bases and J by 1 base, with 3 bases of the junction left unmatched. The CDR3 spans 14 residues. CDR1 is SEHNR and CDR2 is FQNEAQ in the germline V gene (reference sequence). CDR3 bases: TGTGCCAGCAGCTGGACAGGAGCGAACACTGAAGCTTTCTTT. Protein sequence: CASSWTGANTEAFF.

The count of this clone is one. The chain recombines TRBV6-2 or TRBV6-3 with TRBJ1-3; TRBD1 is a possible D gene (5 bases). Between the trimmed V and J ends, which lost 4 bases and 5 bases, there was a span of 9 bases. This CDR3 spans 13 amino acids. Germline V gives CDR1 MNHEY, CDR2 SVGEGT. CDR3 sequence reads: CASSSRQRNTIYF. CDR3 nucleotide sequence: TGTGCCAGCAGTTCCCGACAGCGAAACACCATATATTTT.

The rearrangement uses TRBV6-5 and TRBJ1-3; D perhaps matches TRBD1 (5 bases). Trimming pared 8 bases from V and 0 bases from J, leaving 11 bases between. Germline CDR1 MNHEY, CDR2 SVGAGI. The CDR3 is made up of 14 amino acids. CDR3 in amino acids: CASADGGSGNTIYF. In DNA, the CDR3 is TGTGCCAGCGCCGACGGGGGCTCTGGAAACACCATATATTTT.

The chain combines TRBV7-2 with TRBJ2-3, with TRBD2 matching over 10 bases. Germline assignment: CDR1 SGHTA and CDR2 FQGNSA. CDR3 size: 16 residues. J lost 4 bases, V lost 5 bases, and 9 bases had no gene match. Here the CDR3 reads CASSARLAGDSDTQYF. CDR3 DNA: TGTGCCAGCAGCGCCCGGCTAGCGGGAGATTCAGATACGCAGTATTTT.

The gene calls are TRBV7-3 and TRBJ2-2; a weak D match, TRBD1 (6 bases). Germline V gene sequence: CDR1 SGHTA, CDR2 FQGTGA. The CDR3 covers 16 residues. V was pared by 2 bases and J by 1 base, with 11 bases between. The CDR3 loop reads CASSLHPRGNTGELFF. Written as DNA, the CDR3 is TGTGCCAGCAGCTTACATCCCAGGGGGAACACCGGGGAGCTGTTTTTT.

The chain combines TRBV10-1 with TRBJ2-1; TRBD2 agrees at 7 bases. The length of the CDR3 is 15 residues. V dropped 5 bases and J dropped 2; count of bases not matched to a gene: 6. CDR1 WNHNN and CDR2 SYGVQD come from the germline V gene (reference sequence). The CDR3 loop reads CASSPSGVTYNEQFF. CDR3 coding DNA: TGCGCCAGCAGTCCCAGCGGGGTGACCTACAATGAGCAGTTCTTC.

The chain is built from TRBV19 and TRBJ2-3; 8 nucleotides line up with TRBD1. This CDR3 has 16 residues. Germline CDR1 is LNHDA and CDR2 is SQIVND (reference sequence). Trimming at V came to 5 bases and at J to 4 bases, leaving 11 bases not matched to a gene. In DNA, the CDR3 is TGTGCCAGTAGTCTCCGGAGGACAGGGAGTTCAGATACGCAGTATTTT. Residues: CASSLRRTGSSDTQYF.

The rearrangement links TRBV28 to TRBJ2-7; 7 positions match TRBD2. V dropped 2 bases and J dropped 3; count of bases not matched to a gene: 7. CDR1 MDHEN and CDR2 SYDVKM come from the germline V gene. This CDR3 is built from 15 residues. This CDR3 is CASSLRGEASYEQYF. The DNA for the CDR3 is TGTGCCAGCAGTTTACGGGGGGAGGCCAGCTACGAGCAGTACTTC.

CDR3 sequence (DNA): TGTGCCAGCAGCGCACCGGGACAGGGGGCAACGTATGGCTACACCTTC. Protein product: CASSAPGQGATYGYTF. The chain uses TRBV5-4 and TRBJ1-2; TRBD1 matches at 12 bases. Looked up from germline, CDR1 is SGHNT and CDR2 is YYREEE (reference sequence). This CDR3 has 16 amino acids. J lost 5 bases, V lost 4 bases, and 9 bases had no gene match.

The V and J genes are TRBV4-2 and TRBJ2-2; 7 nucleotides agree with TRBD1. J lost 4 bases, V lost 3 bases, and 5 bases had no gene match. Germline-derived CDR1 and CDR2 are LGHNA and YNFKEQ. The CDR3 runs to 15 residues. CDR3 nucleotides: TGTGCCAGCAGCCAGGCGACAGGGCCCACCGGGGAGCTGTTTTTT. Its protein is CASSQATGPTGELFF.

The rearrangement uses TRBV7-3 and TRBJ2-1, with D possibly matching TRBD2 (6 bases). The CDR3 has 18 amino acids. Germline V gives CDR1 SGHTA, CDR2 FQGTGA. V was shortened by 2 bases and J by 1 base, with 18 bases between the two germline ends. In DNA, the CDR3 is TGTGCCAGCAGCTTAGGGGGGTCCCCGGGTGCTTCCTACAATGAGCAGTTCTTC. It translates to CASSLGGSPGASYNEQFF.

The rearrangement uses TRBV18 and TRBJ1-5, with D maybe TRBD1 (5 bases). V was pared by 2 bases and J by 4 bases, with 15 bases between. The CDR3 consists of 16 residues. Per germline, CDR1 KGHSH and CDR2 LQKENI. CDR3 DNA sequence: TGTGCCAGCTCACCAGTTGCCCGCAGGGTAAATCAGCCCCAGCATTTT. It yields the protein CASSPVARRVNQPQHF.

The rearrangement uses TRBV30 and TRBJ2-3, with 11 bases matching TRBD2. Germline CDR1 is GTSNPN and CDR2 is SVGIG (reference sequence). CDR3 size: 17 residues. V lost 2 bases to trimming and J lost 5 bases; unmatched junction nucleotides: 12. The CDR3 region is CAWSCSQLAGVEDTQYF. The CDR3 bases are TGTGCCTGGAGTTGCTCCCAACTAGCGGGAGTTGAAGATACGCAGTATTTT. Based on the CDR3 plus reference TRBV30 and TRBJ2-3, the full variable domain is SQTIHQWPATLVQPVGSPLSLECTVEGTSNPNLYWYRQAAGRGLQLLFYSVGIGQISSEVPQNLSASRPQDRQFILSSKKLLLSDSGFYLCAWSCSQLAGVEDTQYFGPGTRLTVL.

The chain's CDR3 is CASSLQWMGGSSYNSPLHF. DNA of the CDR3: TGTGCCAGCAGTTTACAATGGATGGGGGGAAGCTCCTATAATTCACCCCTCCACTTT. The chain is built from TRBV27 and TRBJ1-6, with D possibly matching TRBD1 (5 bases). This CDR3 comprises 19 residues. V gave up 2 bases and J gave up 0 bases, with 17 bases separating them. Germline V CDR1 and CDR2: MNHEY, SMNVEV (reference sequence).

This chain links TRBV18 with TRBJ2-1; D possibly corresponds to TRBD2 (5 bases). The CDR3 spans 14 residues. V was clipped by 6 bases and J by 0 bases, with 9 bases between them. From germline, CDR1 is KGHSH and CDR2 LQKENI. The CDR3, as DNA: TGTGCCAGCTCTTCGGGGAGCTCCTACAATGAGCAGTTCTTC. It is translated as CASSSGSSYNEQFF.